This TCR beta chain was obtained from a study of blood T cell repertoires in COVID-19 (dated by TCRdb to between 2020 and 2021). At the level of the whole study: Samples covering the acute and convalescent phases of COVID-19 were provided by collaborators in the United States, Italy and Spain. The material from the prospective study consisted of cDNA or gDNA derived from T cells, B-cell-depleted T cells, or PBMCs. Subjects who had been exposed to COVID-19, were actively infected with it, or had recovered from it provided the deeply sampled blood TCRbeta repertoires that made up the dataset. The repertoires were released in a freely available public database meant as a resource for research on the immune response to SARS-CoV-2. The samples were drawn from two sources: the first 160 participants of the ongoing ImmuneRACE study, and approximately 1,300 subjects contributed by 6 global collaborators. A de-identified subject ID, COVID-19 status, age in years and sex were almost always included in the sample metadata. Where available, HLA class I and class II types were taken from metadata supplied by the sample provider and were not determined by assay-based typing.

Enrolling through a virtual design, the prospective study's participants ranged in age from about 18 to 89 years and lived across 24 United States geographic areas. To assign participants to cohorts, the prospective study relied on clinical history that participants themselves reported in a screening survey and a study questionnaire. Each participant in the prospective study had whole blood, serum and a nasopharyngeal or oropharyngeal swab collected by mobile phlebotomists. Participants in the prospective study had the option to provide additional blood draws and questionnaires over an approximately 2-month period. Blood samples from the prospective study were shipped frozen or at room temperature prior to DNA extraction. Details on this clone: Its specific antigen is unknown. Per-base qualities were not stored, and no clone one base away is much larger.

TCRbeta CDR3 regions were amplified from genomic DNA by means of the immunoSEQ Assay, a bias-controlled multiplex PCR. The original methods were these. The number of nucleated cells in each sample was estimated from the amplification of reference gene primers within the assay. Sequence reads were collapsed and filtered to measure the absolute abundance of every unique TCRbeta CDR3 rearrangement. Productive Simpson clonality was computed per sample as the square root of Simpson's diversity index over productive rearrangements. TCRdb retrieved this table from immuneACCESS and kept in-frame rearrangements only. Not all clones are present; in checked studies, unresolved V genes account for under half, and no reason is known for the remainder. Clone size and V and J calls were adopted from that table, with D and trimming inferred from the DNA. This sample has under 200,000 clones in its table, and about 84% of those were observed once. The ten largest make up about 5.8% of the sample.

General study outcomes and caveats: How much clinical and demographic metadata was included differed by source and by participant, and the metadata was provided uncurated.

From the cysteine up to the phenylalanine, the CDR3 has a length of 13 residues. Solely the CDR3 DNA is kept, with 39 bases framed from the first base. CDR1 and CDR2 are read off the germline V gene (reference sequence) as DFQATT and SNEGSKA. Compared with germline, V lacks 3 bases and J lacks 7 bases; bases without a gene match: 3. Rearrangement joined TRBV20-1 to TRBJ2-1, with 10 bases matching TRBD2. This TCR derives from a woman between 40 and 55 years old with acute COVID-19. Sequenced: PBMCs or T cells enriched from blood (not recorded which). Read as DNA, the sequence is TGCAGTGCTAGTCATAGCGGGAGGAATGAGCAGTTCTTC. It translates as CSASHSGRNEQFF.